Listed below are T cell receptor beta chains from one sample, sequenced in a study of immune evolution from preneoplasia to lung adenocarcinoma. Only in-frame clones appear in the TCRdb table, and some are missing; sequencing was by immunoSEQ multiplex PCR. The sample carries about 2,500 clones, roughly 82% recorded once. Material for sequencing was FFPE atypical adenomatous hyperplasia tissue from the lung. These TCRs come from an older person with lung adenocarcinoma. CDR3s leave out the opening cysteine and the closing phenylalanine or tryptophan.

j_call | v_call | cdr3_aa
TRBJ1-5 | TRBV19 | ASSLVAGDNQPQH
TRBJ2-5 | TRBV5-1 | ASSPTRQETQY
TRBJ1-1 | TRBV10-1 | ASSDDFSGTEAF
TRBJ1-1 | TRBV11-3 | ASSTQTGANTEAF
TRBJ1-1 | TRBV30 | AWSVLLDTEAF
TRBJ1-4 | TRBV5-1 | ASNAVPNEKLF
TRBJ2-5 | TRBV28 | ASARGLAGKETQY
TRBJ2-1 | TRBV6-4 | ASSDGLAGDVKEQF
TRBJ2-7 | TRBV6-5 | ASSLGFGEQY
TRBJ1-2 | TRBV5-5 | ASSSSGGGGYT
TRBJ2-3 | TRBV5-1 | ASSLAFYSTDTQY
TRBJ2-3 | TRBV9 | ASSVMAGVVGTQY
TRBJ1-5 | TRBV30 | ALTENSNQPQH
TRBJ2-7 | TRBV10-1 | ASRPGQGGEQY
TRBJ2-6 | TRBV7-6 | ASSNGGSTGANVLT
TRBJ2-7 | TRBV18 | ASSPPSGTGEQY
TRBJ2-3 | TRBV9 | ASSVDLSGTLI
NA | TRBV7-9 | ASSSGVDEQY